The following is a T cell receptor beta chain sequence with its context. Its antigen target is currently unknown. No clone much larger than this one lies a single base away; base qualities are absent. No patient had received any treatment before thyroid surgery. Using T-cell receptor beta sequencing, the study looked back at clinical samples from patients collected from about 2011 to 2019. These data belong to a study of metastatic and nonmetastatic thyroid tumors (dated by TCRdb to about 2020). Regarding the research as a whole: The researchers compared repertoires between peripheral blood samples and tumor or nodule tissue samples from patients with malignant or benign thyroid disease.

V and J are truncated by 2 bases and 1 base respectively, leaving an intervening sequence of 19 bases. CDR1 and CDR2, per the germline V gene, are MNHEY and SVGEGT. The CDR3, cysteine through phenylalanine, is 18 amino acids long. Kept here is only the CDR3 DNA, which spans 54 bases and is read in frame from base 1. Library creation used PCR. These reads were obtained on an Illumina HiSeq 4000. The TCR beta-chain CDR3 region of each patient was profiled by high-throughput sequencing. From the authors' description of their analysis: The researchers built a classifier to tell apart papillary thyroid cancer patients with distant metastasis, based on CDR3 differences among clinicopathological groups. Repertoire diversity was assessed with the Shannon index, and tumor-blood repertoire similarity with the Morisita-Horn index. The public sequencing data were trimmed at Q25 with fastp and processed into clonotypes with MiXCR by TCRdb, which kept only in-frame beta chains. TCRdb assigned the V and J calls; the authors' analysis was not used. Recorded for this sample are roughly 72,000 clones; less than 20% of them occurred a single time. The ten largest clones capture around 13% of the sample.

Broad study findings and their caveats: TCR beta diversity was reported as significantly higher in malignant tumors than in benign nodules, in both blood and tumor samples.

The V and J genes are TRBV6-2 or TRBV6-3 and TRBJ2-3; TRBD1 might be the D gene, on 6 matching bases. The sample was blood. The sequence was collected from a female donor with papillary thyroid cancer or a benign thyroid nodule (not recorded which). Some clones in this sample may be carry-over from other donors' samples. This receptor carries the CDR3 CASSYPEDSHWGTDTQYF. The nucleotides are TGTGCCAGCAGTTACCCCGAGGACAGCCACTGGGGCACAGATACGCAGTATTTT.